This TCR beta chain was captured in a study of blood T cell repertoires in COVID-19. Trimming shortened V by 4 bases and J by 8 bases, and 16 bases separated the two germline ends. The germline V gene encodes CDR1 SGHRS and CDR2 YFSETQ. The CDR3 is 14 residues long. Here immunoSEQ multiplex PCR was the method, and the copy in TCRdb shows in-frame clones only, minus some. The sample holds under 300,000 clones, approximately 91% seen once. This chain connects TRBV5-1 to TRBJ2-1, with D maybe TRBD1 (7 bases). This clonotype originated in a woman in her 30s with acute or convalescent COVID-19. The material sequenced was peripheral blood. CDR3 loop: CASSRGGGTYEQFF. DNA for the CDR3: TGCGCCAGCAGCCGAGGGGGCGGGACCTATGAGCAGTTCTTC.